The next 28 T cell receptor beta chains were all read from a single sample in a study of blood T cell dynamics during melanoma immunotherapy. This sample's time point: week 3, after first cycle of checkpoint inhibitor. The assay was immunoSEQ multiplex PCR, and TCRdb's table has in-frame clones only and misses some. This sample has about 12,000 clones, with 88% found just once. The sample here was blood, taken from a patient treated with checkpoint blockade. The receptors shown here come from a human donor with melanoma.

This chain joins TRBV5-4 and TRBJ2-2, with no clear D. CDR3 length equals 14 residues. Germline V gene lookup returns CDR1 SGHNT and CDR2 YYREEE (reference sequence). Trimming pared 4 bases from V and 4 bases from J, leaving 11 bases between. This CDR3 reads CASSPTIGTGELFF. CDR3 sequence (DNA): TGTGCCAGCAGCCCAACTATTGGCACCGGGGAGCTGTTTTTT.

The chain recombines TRBV15 with TRBJ1-3; D remains ambiguous. The germline CDR1 and CDR2 sequences are LNHNV and YYDKDF (reference sequence). The CDR3 contains 16 residues. V was cut by 1 base and J by 0 bases, with 10 bases left in between. In DNA form, the CDR3 reads TGTGCCACCAGCAGAGGTGTCCGCGACTCTGGAAACACCATATATTTT. Amino acids: CATSRGVRDSGNTIYF.

This chain connects TRBV7-3 to TRBJ2-2; 7 positions match TRBD1. Germline trimming cut 3 bases from V and 6 bases from J; bases unmatched to any gene: 10. Germline V gives CDR1 SGHTA, CDR2 FQGTGA. This CDR3 contains 16 residues. The CDR3 here is CASSFPGQTIPGELFF. The CDR3 DNA follows: TGTGCCAGCAGCTTCCCGGGACAGACCATTCCCGGGGAGCTGTTTTTT.

This clone occurred once. The chain has TRBV6-6 and TRBJ2-2, with D hard to call. V gave up 4 bases and J gave up 8 bases, with 14 bases separating them. Germline loops: CDR1 MNHNY, CDR2 SVGAGI (reference sequence). The CDR3 contains 14 residues. CDR3 residues: CASSLVRSTGELFF. CDR3 DNA sequence: TGTGCCAGCAGTTTGGTCAGAAGTACAGGGGAGCTGTTTTTT.

J is TRBJ2-5 and V is TRBV6-1, with D possibly called TRBD1 or TRBD2 (5 bases each). CDR3 length: 17 amino acids. CDR1 and CDR2 (germline): MNHNS, SASEGT. V was clipped by 2 bases and J by 5 bases, with 21 bases between them. The CDR3: CASSESKSGPTRETQYF. DNA for the CDR3: TGTGCCAGCAGTGAATCTAAGTCGGGACCCACCAGGGAGACCCAGTACTTC.

This chain uses TRBV6-5 with TRBJ1-1; D not certain. The CDR3 is 13 residues long. V gave up 10 bases and J gave up 0 bases, with 12 bases separating them. Germline assignment: CDR1 MNHEY and CDR2 SVGAGI. DNA of the CDR3: TGTGCCATCTCAACTGAAATGAACACTGAAGCTTTCTTT. It encodes CAISTEMNTEAFF.

The rearrangement joins TRBV5-6 to TRBJ2-5; 11 bases match TRBD1. The CDR3 contains 15 residues. The germline V gene has CDR1 SGHDT and CDR2 YYEEEE. Trimming at V came to 3 bases and at J to 4 bases, leaving 5 bases not matched to a gene. The DNA of the CDR3 is TGTGCCAGCAGCTCAGCTGGGACAGGGGGAGAGACCCAGTACTTC. Residues: CASSSAGTGGETQYF.

The genes are TRBV7-9 and TRBJ1-2; D is ambiguous. The CDR3 runs 12 residues. CDR1 and CDR2 from the germline V gene are SEHNR and FQNEAQ (reference sequence). V lost 5 bases and J lost 6, with 10 bases in between. The CDR3 region has the DNA TGTGCCAGCAGCCCGGGCCCGAATGGCTACACCTTC. This encodes CASSPGPNGYTF.

Details on this clone: A junction boundary mismatches the germline segment, possibly from a read error. The CDR3 bases are TGTGCCAGCAGTCAAGGACAGGAGGCGTCACATTATGGCTACACCTTC. Protein: CASSQGQEASHYGYTF. The chain has TRBV4-2 and TRBJ1-2, with TRBD1 matching 7 bases. This CDR3 has 16 amino acids. CDR1 LGHNA and CDR2 YNFKEQ come from the germline V gene.

The V call is TRBV12-5, the J call TRBJ2-2, with D uncertain. Deletions cut 5 bases from V and 0 bases from J, with 13 bases between. CDR1 and CDR2 from the germline V gene are LGHNT and FRNRAP. This CDR3 contains 16 residues. CDR3 residues: CASGLPNSANTGELFF. As DNA, the CDR3 is TGTGCTAGTGGTCTACCGAACAGCGCGAACACCGGGGAGCTGTTTTTT.

V usage is TRBV11-1 and J usage is TRBJ2-1; TRBD2 agrees at 11 bases. The V and J ends lost 4 bases and 3 bases, in that order; junction bases with no gene match: 2. Germline V lookup: CDR1 SGHAT, CDR2 FQDESV (reference sequence). This CDR3 has 15 amino acids. The CDR3 protein is CASSWGLAVYNEQFF. CDR3 nucleotides: TGTGCCAGCAGCTGGGGACTAGCGGTCTACAATGAGCAGTTCTTC.

This clone was seen a single time. The genes are TRBV9 and TRBJ2-3, with 7 bases matching TRBD2. Per the germline V gene, CDR1 is SGDLS and CDR2 is YYNGEE. The CDR3 runs to 13 residues. Germline trimming cut 4 bases from V and 10 bases from J; bases unmatched to any gene: 9. This CDR3 is CASSPTGGPAQYF. Here the CDR3 DNA reads TGTGCCAGCAGCCCTACGGGAGGCCCGGCGCAGTATTTT.

The rearrangement uses TRBV20-1 and TRBJ1-1, with D hard to call. With 6 bases removed from V and 7 bases from J, the gap between germline ends came to 12 bases. The germline CDR1 and CDR2 sequences are DFQATT and SNEGSKA (reference sequence). The CDR3 is made up of 11 amino acids. The CDR3 DNA reads as TGCAGTGCAAAAAGACGGATTGAAGCTTTCTTT. This gives the protein CSAKRRIEAFF.

This clone has only a few counts. V gene TRBV7-8 combines with J gene TRBJ2-1; the D is unclear. The V and J ends lost 4 bases and 4 bases respectively, with 20 bases between them. CDR3 length: 17 residues. Germline assignment: CDR1 SGHVS and CDR2 FQNEAQ. CDR3 protein: CASSSTQTGAMYNEQFF. CDR3 nucleotide sequence: TGTGCCAGCAGCTCCACCCAGACTGGCGCGATGTACAATGAGCAGTTCTTC.

The genes are TRBV7-2 and TRBJ2-3, with 15 bases identical to TRBD2. Germline lookup yields CDR1 SGHTA and CDR2 FQGNSA. The CDR3 loop spans 17 amino acids. J was trimmed by 5 bases and V by 5 bases; bases with no gene match: 8. CDR3 nucleotides: TGTGCCAGCAGCGTAGGACTAGCGGGGGGGGCGCGAGATACGCAGTATTTT. It is translated as CASSVGLAGGARDTQYF.

This chain uses TRBV27 with TRBJ2-7, with 16 bases aligning to TRBD2. Germline V gene data show CDR1 as MNHEY and CDR2 as SMNVEV (reference sequence). The CDR3 spans 17 residues. The ends lost 6 bases at V and 4 bases at J; junction bases unmatched: 9. CDR3 sequence: CASSPKGLAGGQYEQYF. CDR3 DNA sequence: TGTGCCAGCAGCCCAAAGGGACTAGCGGGGGGGCAGTACGAGCAGTACTTC.

The chain has TRBV7-3 and TRBJ2-1; 7 bases match TRBD2. Germline assignment: CDR1 SGHTA and CDR2 FQGTGA. There are 16 residues in the CDR3. J was trimmed by 2 bases and V by 3 bases; bases with no gene match: 7. Here the CDR3 DNA reads TGTGCCAGCAGCTTGACTAGCTGGGATGCCTACAATGAGCAGTTCTTC. Its protein product is CASSLTSWDAYNEQFF.

The chain carries TRBV29-1 and TRBJ2-5; no firm D call. Trimming removed 6 bases from V and 1 base from J, with 6 bases in between. Per the germline V gene, CDR1 is SQVTM and CDR2 is ANQGSEA. The CDR3 has 11 residues. The CDR3 DNA reads TGCAGCGTCTGGTTCCAAGAGACCCAGTACTTC. This translates into CSVWFQETQYF. The full variable domain, completed using reference TRBV29-1 and TRBJ2-5, is SAVISQKPSRDICQRGTSLTIQCQVDSQVTMMFWYRQQPGQSLTLIATANQGSEATYESGFVIDKFPISRPNLTFSTLTVSNMSPEDSSIYLCSVWFQETQYFGPGTRLLVL.

The chain joins TRBV6-1 to TRBJ1-1; D not resolved. The CDR3 consists of 15 residues. Trimming took 4 bases from V and 2 from J, leaving 14 bases between them. Germline V gives CDR1 MNHNS, CDR2 SASEGT. This CDR3 reads CASSAGYSDNTEAFF. Written as DNA, the CDR3 is TGTGCCAGCAGTGCGGGGTACTCAGATAACACTGAAGCTTTCTTT.

Only a few counts were recorded for this clone. The V gene is TRBV9, the J gene TRBJ1-5; no definite D call. V lost 0 bases and J 1 base, leaving 2 bases between the germline ends. CDR1 and CDR2 from the germline V gene are SGDLS and YYNGEE. CDR3 length: 13 residues. In DNA, the CDR3 is TGTGCCAGCAGCGTAGGCAGCAATCAGCCCCAGCATTTT. Translation: CASSVGSNQPQHF. The full variable domain, rest sourced from reference TRBV9 and TRBJ1-5, is DSGVTQTPKHLITATGQRVTLRCSPRSGDLSVYWYQQSLDQGLQFLIQYYNGEERAKGNILERFSAQQFPDLHSELNLSSLELGDSALYFCASSVGSNQPQHFGDGTRLSIL.

This chain connects TRBV7-9 to TRBJ1-5; the D gene is possibly TRBD1 (5 bases). With 11 bases removed from V and 6 bases from J, the gap between germline ends came to 17 bases. CDR1 is SEHNR, CDR2 FQNEAQ, per germline (reference sequence). The CDR3 sequence is 13 residues long. CDR3 amino acids: CAGGGEAGQPQHF. CDR3 nucleotides: TGTGCCGGGGGTGGAGAGGCGGGTCAGCCCCAGCATTTT.

This chain links TRBV27 with TRBJ1-2; D is ambiguous. This CDR3 has 13 amino acids. V was cut by 2 bases and J by 4 bases, with 8 bases left in between. Germline V lookup: CDR1 MNHEY, CDR2 SMNVEV (reference sequence). In DNA form, the CDR3 reads TGTGCCAGCAGTTTAGAGATGGGCTATGGCTACACCTTC. Amino acid sequence: CASSLEMGYGYTF.

This chain connects TRBV7-9 to TRBJ2-5; D ambiguous. The CDR3 totals 11 residues. Germline values: CDR1 SEHNR, CDR2 FQNEAQ (reference sequence). The V gene lost 5 bases and the J gene lost 7 bases, with 8 bases spanning the gap. The CDR3 nucleotides read TGTGCCAGCAGCCCGTCGGGGACCCAGTACTTC. The encoded protein is CASSPSGTQYF.

J is TRBJ2-3 and V is TRBV7-2, with 11 bases identical to TRBD2. Germline CDR1 SGHTA, CDR2 FQGNSA. V lost 6 bases, J lost 2 bases, and 4 bases stayed unmatched. The CDR3 has 15 residues. The DNA for the CDR3 is TGTGCCAGCAGGTCGGGACTAGCGGCCACAGATACGCAGTATTTT. It is translated as CASRSGLAATDTQYF.

The CDR3 coding sequence is TGTGCCAGCAGCGTCGGGTCTGGAAACACCATATATTTT. This translates into CASSVGSGNTIYF. The V gene is TRBV2, the J gene TRBJ1-3; unclear D gene. Trimming removed 6 bases from V and 1 base from J, with 7 bases in between. CDR1 and CDR2 from the germline V gene are SNHLY and FYNNEI. CDR3 size: 13 residues.

The chain recombines TRBV5-4 with TRBJ2-7, with 7 bases aligning to TRBD1. Germline V gene data show CDR1 as SGHNT and CDR2 as YYREEE (reference sequence). V trimming: 0 bases; J trimming: 3 bases; junction bases outside the gene matches: 9. This CDR3 is built from 16 residues. The chain's CDR3 is CASSLGGWTGDYEQYF. CDR3 in DNA: TGTGCCAGCAGCTTGGGAGGCTGGACAGGCGACTACGAGCAGTACTTC.

This clone occurred once. The chain recombines TRBV7-3 with TRBJ2-1; 16 bases align to TRBD2. The CDR3 runs 16 residues. V dropped 5 bases and J dropped 6; count of bases not matched to a gene: 4. Germline CDR1 is SGHTA and CDR2 is FQGTGA. CDR3 sequence (DNA): TGTGCCAGCAGCGCGGGACTAGCGGGAGGGCGCAATGAGCAGTTCTTC. This translates into CASSAGLAGGRNEQFF.

V usage is TRBV5-1 and J usage is TRBJ2-5, with D possibly TRBD1 on 5 matching bases. The CDR3 is 13 amino acids. Germline V gene sequence: CDR1 SGHRS, CDR2 YFSETQ. V lost 5 bases to trimming and J lost 0 bases, with 8 bases between them. The CDR3 DNA reads TGCGCCAGCAGGACGACAGACCAAGAGACCCAGTACTTC. Translating gives CASRTTDQETQYF.